Listed below are T cell receptor beta chains from one sample, sequenced in a study of blood T cells in healthy people across ages. MiXCR, run by TCRdb on the 5' RACE reads, gives a single entry per CDR3 protein. The sample has 700,000 or so distinct CDR3 sequences; 22% are singletons. The sequenced sample consisted of blood. Every receptor here comes from a man between 65 and 80 years old in good health. Both conserved end residues are part of each CDR3. D genes are given only for firm matches. Clone size, where shown, is once, few, many, or a class for clones that have expanded.

TRBJ2-2 TRBV12-3/TRBV12-4 few TRBD2 TGTGCCAGCAGCTCGGGACTAGCGAGGAGGAGCACCGGGGAGCTGTTTTTT CASSSGLARRSTGELFF
TRBJ1-3 TRBV12-3/TRBV12-4 many - TGTGCCAGCAGGCGGATAACAGGGAGTATTGGAAACACCATATATTTT CASRRITGSIGNTIYF
TRBJ1-1 TRBV7-8 many TRBD1 TGTGCCAGCAGCTTAGCGCAGGGGGCCTACACTGAAGCTTTCTTT CASSLAQGAYTEAFF
TRBJ2-1 TRBV2 - TRBD1 TGTGCCAGCAGGATGACAGGGGTGCGAAATGAGCAGTTCTTC CASRMTGVRNEQFF
TRBJ2-5 TRBV7-2 - TRBD2 TGTGCCAGCAGCTTAGATCTAGCGGGAGGCATCCAAGAGACCCAGTACTTC CASSLDLAGGIQETQYF
TRBJ1-2 TRBV24-1 few TRBD1 TGTGCCACCAGTGATTTCGGACAGGGCGGCGGCTATGGCTACACCTTC CATSDFGQGGGYGYTF
TRBJ2-7 TRBV6-5 few TRBD2 TGTGCCAGCAGTCAACTAGCGGGGCTTACCTACGAGCAGTACTTC CASSQLAGLTYEQYF
TRBJ2-4 TRBV3-1 few TRBD2 TGTGCCAGCAGCCGACTAGCGGGAGGGATTTACATTCAGTACTTC CASSRLAGGIYIQYF
TRBJ2-7 TRBV3-1 - - TGTGCCAGCAGCCAAGACTTTATTTACCCCTACGAGCAGTACTTC CASSQDFIYPYEQYF
TRBJ2-3 TRBV28 many TRBD2 TGTGCCAGCAGTTTAATAGCGGGGAAAAATACGCAGTATTTT CASSLIAGKNTQYF
TRBJ2-7 TRBV5-6 - - TGTGCCAGCAGCTTGGAGGCCAGTCTCTACGAGCAGTACTTC CASSLEASLYEQYF
TRBJ2-4 TRBV20-1 - - TGCAGTGCTAGGGAAACTGGTTTGGTCAAAAACATTCAGTACTTC CSARETGLVKNIQYF
TRBJ1-2 TRBV5-1 - - TGCGCCAGCAGTCCAAAATCTGAGGGCTACACCTTC CASSPKSEGYTF
TRBJ1-2 TRBV10-2 - TRBD1 TGCGCCAGCAGTGAGTCTGGCGGGACAGGGGGCATCTATGGCTACACCTTC CASSESGGTGGIYGYTF
TRBJ1-5 TRBV10-1 many - TGCGCCAGCAGTGGTGGGAGCAATCAGCCCCAGCATTTT CASSGGSNQPQHF
TRBJ2-5 TRBV6-6 few - TGTGCCAGCAGTTACTTGGGGGAGTTGGAGACCCAGTACTTC CASSYLGELETQYF
TRBJ2-3 TRBV7-9 - - TGTGCCAGCAGCCAATACAGGTCTAGCACAGATACGCAGTATTTT CASSQYRSSTDTQYF
TRBJ2-7 TRBV4-1 few - TGCGCCAACAGCCAAGATCTAGGAGGGAGCCCCTACGAGCAGTACTTC CANSQDLGGSPYEQYF
TRBJ2-5 TRBV6-6 few - TGTGCCAGCAGTTACCGGGGGGCAGGGGGCGACCAGTACTTC CASSYRGAGGDQYF
TRBJ2-1 TRBV10-3 - - TGTGCCATCAGTGTGCGGGGTGAGAATGAGCAGTTCTTC CAISVRGENEQFF
TRBJ2-6 TRBV12-3/TRBV12-4 many - TGTGCCAGCAGTTTTTTTGGGGCCAACGTCCTGACTTTC CASSFFGANVLTF
TRBJ2-1 TRBV29-1 - TRBD2 TGCAGCGCTGACTTTGGCGGGAGTATCCATGAGCAGTTCTTC CSADFGGSIHEQFF
TRBJ1-2 TRBV5-1 - TRBD1 TGCGCCAGCAGCTTGGAGGGACAGGGGGCCAGGCACTATGGCTACACCTTC CASSLEGQGARHYGYTF
TRBJ2-5 TRBV29-1 once TRBD1 TGCAGCGTCCGGGACAGAGAGGCCCAGTACTTC CSVRDREAQYF
TRBJ2-7 TRBV6-1 - - TGTGCCAGCAGTGTCTCGTGGACCTCGTACGAGCAGTACTTC CASSVSWTSYEQYF
TRBJ1-5 TRBV18 few - TGTGCCAGCTCACCCACTCAGTCCCTAAGCAATCAGCCCCAGCATTTT CASSPTQSLSNQPQHF
TRBJ1-5 TRBV7-8 few - TGTGCCAGCAGCTTAGGGCCTGCGGCCCAGCATTTT CASSLGPAAQHF
TRBJ1-2 TRBV24-1 few - TGTGCCACCAGTGATTCGGAACAGGGTATCGGCTACACCTTC CATSDSEQGIGYTF
TRBJ2-6 TRBV7-2 - - TGTGCCAGCAGCCCTCCGATGGGGGTCTCTGGGGCCAACGTCCTGACTTTC CASSPPMGVSGANVLTF
TRBJ1-1 TRBV12-3/TRBV12-4 - TRBD1 TGTGCCAGCAGTCCCCTTGGACAGGGGAACACTGAAGCTTTCTTT CASSPLGQGNTEAFF
TRBJ2-3 TRBV3-1 - TRBD1 TGTGCCAGCAGCACCCGGGACAGATTCACAGATACGCAGTATTTT CASSTRDRFTDTQYF
TRBJ2-1 TRBV5-6 - TRBD1 TGTGCCAGCAGCTTTACGGACAGGGGAAACAATGAGCAGTTCTTC CASSFTDRGNNEQFF
TRBJ2-2 TRBV3-1 - - TGTGCCAGCAGCCTAGGGAAGACCACCGGGGAGCTGTTTTTT CASSLGKTTGELFF
TRBJ2-5 TRBV29-1 - - TGCAGCGTGACGCTGATTAGTACTGAGACCCAGTACTTC CSVTLISTETQYF
TRBJ2-1 TRBV7-2 few - TGTGCCAGCAGCTTAGCGTCTTCAGGGTCCAATGAGCAGTTCTTC CASSLASSGSNEQFF
TRBJ2-3 TRBV5-1 - - TGCGCCAGCAGCTTTTCCCTCGCGGGGCCCACAGATACGCAGTATTTT CASSFSLAGPTDTQYF
TRBJ2-5 TRBV6-2/TRBV6-3 - TRBD1 TGTGCCAGCAGAGAGACAGGGGGCGGCGAGACCCAGTACTTC CASRETGGGETQYF
TRBJ2-7 TRBV27 few - TGTGCCAGCGGAAGGACACCCTCCTACGAGCAGTACTTC CASGRTPSYEQYF
TRBJ1-2 TRBV28 few - TGTGCCAGCAGTAGGGTCCTAGCTAACTATGGCTACACCTTC CASSRVLANYGYTF